This T cell receptor beta chain emerged from a study of PD-1 blockade in classical Hodgkin lymphoma. Study results and caveats: Baseline TCR diversity was reportedly lower in newly diagnosed patients than healthy donors.

A note on this clone: What it binds is unknown.

Here immunoSEQ multiplex PCR was the method, and the copy in TCRdb shows in-frame clones only, minus some. The sample has about 34,000 clones; more than 85% are singletons. Time point here: newly diagnosed, previously untreated cHL patient sample. Negative magnetic selection isolated CD4+ T cells from thawed PBMCs. CDR3 length: 14 amino acids. Germline CDR1 and CDR2: MNHNY and SVGAGI (reference sequence). The V gene lost 6 bases and the J gene lost 7 bases, with 15 bases spanning the gap. Sample: CD4+ T cells from blood. This receptor was identified in a human donor with classical Hodgkin lymphoma. The gene calls are TRBV6-6 and TRBJ1-4; D may be TRBD1 (5 bases). For the CDR3, the DNA is TGTGCCAGCAGGTTAGACAGTTTGAGTGAAAAACTGTTTTTT. It specifies CASRLDSLSEKLFF.